This TCR beta chain derives from a study of blood T cells in healthy people across ages. Study observations and caveats: Researchers judged that diversity estimates from one million T cells fell short of true values. Because sorting was not performed, PBMCs prevented conclusive naive versus antigen-experienced comparison. Relative to aged donors, long-lived donors carried more naive CD4+ cells and displayed higher diversity.

A remark on this clonotype: Its specificity is not known.

Germline CDR1 SGHKS, CDR2 YYEKEE (reference sequence). The CDR3 extends over 15 amino acids. The V and J ends lost 0 bases and 0 bases respectively, with 4 bases between them. A J-beta primer mix and a sample-barcoded 5' primer were used in a second PCR of about 7 to 12 cycles. Every molecule of cDNA carried a tag from a template-switch adaptor with 12 random nucleotides. TCRdb analysed the 5' RACE reads with MiXCR anew, one entry per CDR3 protein. The data hold under 1,000,000 distinct CDR3 sequences, with about 36% observed a single time. J is TRBJ2-6 and V is TRBV5-5; no clear D gene. The sequence was collected from a man aged 18 to 30 in good health. The sample consisted of blood. The CDR3: CASSLETSGANVLTF. For the CDR3, the DNA is TGTGCCAGCAGCTTGGAGACCTCTGGGGCCAACGTCCTGACTTTC.